This T cell receptor (beta chain) was sequenced for a study of T cells after yellow fever vaccination. Study-wide results and limits: The secondary response showed a weaker magnitude and a faster peak, day 5 versus 15.

In the case of this clonotype: What it binds is unknown. A much larger clone differs by one base, so this may be a read error.

TCRdb fed the 5' RACE reads into MiXCR, producing one record per CDR3 protein. This table holds 400,000 or so distinct CDR3 sequences, around 10% found once. With V trimmed by 4 bases and J by 7 bases, 5 bases remained unmatched. CDR3 length: 14 amino acids. Germline values: CDR1 SGHRS, CDR2 YFSETQ. The J gene is TRBJ1-5, the V gene TRBV5-1; 10 positions match TRBD1. The TCR originated in a man aged 18 to 35 who received the YFV17D yellow fever vaccine. Sample: PBMCs, taken on the day of the first yellow fever vaccination. CDR3 sequence reads: CASSAGTGEQPQHF. The CDR3 bases are TGCGCCAGCAGCGCCGGGACAGGGGAGCAGCCCCAGCATTTT.